One T cell receptor (beta chain) is described in this entry. TCRdb reanalyzed the 5' RACE reads and collapses them to one entry per CDR3 protein, without DNA. The sample's table shows about 160,000 distinct CDR3 sequences. This record comes from a study of monozygotic twins with inflammatory bowel disease. The CDR3 is 13 residues long. Germline loops: CDR1 SGHRS, CDR2 YFSETQ. This clonotype was sampled from a human donor with ulcerative colitis or Crohn's disease, or a healthy co-twin of an affected twin (not recorded which). J is TRBJ1-6 and V is TRBV5-1; TCRdb's assignment of TRBD1 cannot be checked, as there is no DNA. The sequenced sample was blood. CDR3 loop: CASSPRGNSPLHF.